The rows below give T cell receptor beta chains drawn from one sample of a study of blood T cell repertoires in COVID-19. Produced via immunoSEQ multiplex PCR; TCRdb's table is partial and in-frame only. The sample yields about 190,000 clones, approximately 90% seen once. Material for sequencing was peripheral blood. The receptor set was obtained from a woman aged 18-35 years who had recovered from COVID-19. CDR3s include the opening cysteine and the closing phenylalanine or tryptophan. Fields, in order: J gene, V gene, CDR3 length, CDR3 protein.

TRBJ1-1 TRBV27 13 CASSRTENTEAFF
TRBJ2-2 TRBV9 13 CASSVGGSGELFF
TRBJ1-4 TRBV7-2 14 CASSAQGGSEKLFF
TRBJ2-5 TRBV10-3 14 CAIGGGRSQETQYF
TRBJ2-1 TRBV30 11 CAWSYYNEQFF
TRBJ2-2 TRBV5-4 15 CASSLYKMNTGELFF
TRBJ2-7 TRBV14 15 CASSYRQGSSYEQYF
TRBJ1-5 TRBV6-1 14 CASSEAIQGQPQHF
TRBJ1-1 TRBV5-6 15 CASSSRDRLNTEAFF
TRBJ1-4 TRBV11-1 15 CASSYTGTANEKLFF
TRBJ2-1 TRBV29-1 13 CSAFDRGDNEQFF
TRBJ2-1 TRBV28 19 CASSLEASGRGSSYNEQFF
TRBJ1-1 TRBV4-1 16 CASSPVQRTKNTEAFF
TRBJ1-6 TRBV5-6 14 CASTQGGLNSPLHF
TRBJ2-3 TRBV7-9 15 CASSLRTDSTDTQYF
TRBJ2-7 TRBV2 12 CASSGGNYEQYF
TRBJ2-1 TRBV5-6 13 CASSFDYPNEQFF
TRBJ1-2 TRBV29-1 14 CSVGHGTGGNGYTF
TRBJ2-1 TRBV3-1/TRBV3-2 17 CASSLNDKRVAYNEQFF